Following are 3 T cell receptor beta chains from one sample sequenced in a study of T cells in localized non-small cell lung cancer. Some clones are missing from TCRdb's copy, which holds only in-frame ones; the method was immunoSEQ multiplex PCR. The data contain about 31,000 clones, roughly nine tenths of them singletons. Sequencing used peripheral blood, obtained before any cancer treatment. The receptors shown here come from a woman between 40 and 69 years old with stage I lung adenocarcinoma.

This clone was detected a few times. The CDR3 coding sequence is TGCGCCAGCAGCCAAGAAAAGTGGCGGGGGACAGCGGTTCCCACAGATACGCAGTATTTT. This translates into CASSQEKWRGTAVPTDTQYF. The rearrangement joins TRBV4-1 to TRBJ2-3; possibly TRBD1 or TRBD2 for D (7 bases each). The V end lost 0 bases, the J end lost 2 bases, and 24 bases lay between the germline ends. This CDR3 has 20 amino acids. Germline V gene lookup returns CDR1 MGHRA and CDR2 YSYEKL.

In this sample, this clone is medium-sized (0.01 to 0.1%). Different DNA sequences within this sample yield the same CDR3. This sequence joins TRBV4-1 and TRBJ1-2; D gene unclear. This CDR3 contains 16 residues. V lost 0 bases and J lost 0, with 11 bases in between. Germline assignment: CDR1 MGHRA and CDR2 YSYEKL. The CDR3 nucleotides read TGCGCCAGCAGCCAAGATCGTTCGTCCACTAACTATGGCTACACCTTC. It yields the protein CASSQDRSSTNYGYTF.

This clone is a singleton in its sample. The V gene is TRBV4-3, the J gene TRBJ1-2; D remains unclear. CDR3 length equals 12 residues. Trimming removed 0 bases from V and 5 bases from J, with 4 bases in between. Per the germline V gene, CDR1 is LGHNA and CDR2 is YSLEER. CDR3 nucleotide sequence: TGCGCCAGCAGCCAAGAGGGTTATGGCTACACCTTC. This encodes CASSQEGYGYTF.